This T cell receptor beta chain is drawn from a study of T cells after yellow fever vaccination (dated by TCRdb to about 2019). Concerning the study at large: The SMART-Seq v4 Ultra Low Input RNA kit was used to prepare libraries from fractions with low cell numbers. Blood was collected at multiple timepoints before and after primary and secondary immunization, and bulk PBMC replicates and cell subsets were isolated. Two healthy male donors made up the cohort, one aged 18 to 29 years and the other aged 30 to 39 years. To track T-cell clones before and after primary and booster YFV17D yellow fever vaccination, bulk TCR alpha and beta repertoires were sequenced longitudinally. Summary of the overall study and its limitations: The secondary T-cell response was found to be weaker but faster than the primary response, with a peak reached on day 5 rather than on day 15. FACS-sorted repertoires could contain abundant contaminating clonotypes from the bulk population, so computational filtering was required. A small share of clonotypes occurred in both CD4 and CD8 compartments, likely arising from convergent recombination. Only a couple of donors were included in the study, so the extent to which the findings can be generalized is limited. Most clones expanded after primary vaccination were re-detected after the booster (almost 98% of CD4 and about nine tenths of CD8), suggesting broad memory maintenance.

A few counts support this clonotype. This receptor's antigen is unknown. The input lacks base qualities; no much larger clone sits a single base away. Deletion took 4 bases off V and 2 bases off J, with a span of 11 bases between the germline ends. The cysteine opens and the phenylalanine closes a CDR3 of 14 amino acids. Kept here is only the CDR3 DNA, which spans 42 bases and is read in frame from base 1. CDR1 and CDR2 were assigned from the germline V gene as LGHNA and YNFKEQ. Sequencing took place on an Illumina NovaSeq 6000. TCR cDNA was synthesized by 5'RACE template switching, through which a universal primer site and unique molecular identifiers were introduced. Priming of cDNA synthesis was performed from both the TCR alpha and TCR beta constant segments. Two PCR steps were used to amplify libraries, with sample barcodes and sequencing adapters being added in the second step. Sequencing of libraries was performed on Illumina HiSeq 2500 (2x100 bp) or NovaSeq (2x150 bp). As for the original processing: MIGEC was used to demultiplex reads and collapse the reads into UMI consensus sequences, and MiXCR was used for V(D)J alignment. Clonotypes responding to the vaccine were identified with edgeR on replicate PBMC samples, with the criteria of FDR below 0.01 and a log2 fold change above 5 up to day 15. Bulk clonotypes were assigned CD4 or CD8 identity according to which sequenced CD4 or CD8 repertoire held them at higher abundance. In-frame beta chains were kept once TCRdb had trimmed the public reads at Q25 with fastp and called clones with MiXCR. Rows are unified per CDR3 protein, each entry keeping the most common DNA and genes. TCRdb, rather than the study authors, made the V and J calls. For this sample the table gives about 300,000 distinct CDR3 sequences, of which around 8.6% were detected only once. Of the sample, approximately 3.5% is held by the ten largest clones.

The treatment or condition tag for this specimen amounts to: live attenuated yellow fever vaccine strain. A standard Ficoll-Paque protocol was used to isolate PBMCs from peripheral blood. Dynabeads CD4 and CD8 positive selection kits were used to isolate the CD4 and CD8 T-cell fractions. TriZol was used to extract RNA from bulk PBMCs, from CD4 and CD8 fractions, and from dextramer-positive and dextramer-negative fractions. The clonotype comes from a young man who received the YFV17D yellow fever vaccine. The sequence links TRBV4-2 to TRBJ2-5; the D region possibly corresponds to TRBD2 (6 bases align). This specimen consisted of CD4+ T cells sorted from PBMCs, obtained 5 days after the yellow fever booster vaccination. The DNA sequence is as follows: TGTGCCAGCAGCCTCGGGACTCCTCAAGAGACCCAGTACTTC. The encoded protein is CASSLGTPQETQYF.